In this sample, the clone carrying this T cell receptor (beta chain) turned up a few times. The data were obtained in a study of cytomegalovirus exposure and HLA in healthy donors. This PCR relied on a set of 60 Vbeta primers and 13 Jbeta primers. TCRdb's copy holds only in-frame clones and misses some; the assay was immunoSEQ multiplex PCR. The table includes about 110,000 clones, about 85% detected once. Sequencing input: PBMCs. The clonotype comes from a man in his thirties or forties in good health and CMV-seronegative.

The CDR3 DNA reads TGTGCCAGCAGCCGGGGGGCTTTGAACACCGGGGAGCTGTTTTTT. Translated: CASSRGALNTGELFF. V usage is TRBV7-9 and J usage is TRBJ2-2, with D possibly TRBD2 on 7 matching bases. Trimming stripped 5 bases from V and 1 base from J, with 11 bases between. The length of the CDR3 is 15 residues. In germline, CDR1 is SEHNR, CDR2 FQNEAQ (reference sequence).